The clone carrying this T cell receptor (beta chain) has only a few counts. Antigen unknown. Sequencing targeted expressed TCRB transcripts, as all isolated RNA had been reverse transcribed. Approximately 3.5 million reads, on average, came from each naive, central memory and regulatory T cell sample. Sequenced by immunoSEQ multiplex PCR; TCRdb stores in-frame clones only, minus some. The profile shows around 360,000 clones, around an eighth of them singletons. This entry is derived from a study of beta chain features in type 1 diabetes. Study at large: The study examined 107,917,701 sorted cells across all samples. Study-level points and caveats: Moderate but significant shortening of TCRB CDR3s was recorded in all four CD4+ subsets from Type 1 diabetes patients.

Blood was drawn once from each donor into heparinised tubes. The draws averaged approximately 120 mL. Via the markers CD45RO/CCR7/CD25/CD127/CD95/CD27, stem cell-like memory, regulatory, central memory and naive CD4+ cells were sorted. CDR3 length: 15 residues. Germline assignment: CDR1 SGHRS and CDR2 YFSETQ. Deletions cut 6 bases from V and 5 bases from J, with 20 bases between. Sequencing was carried out using naive CD4+ T cells from blood. The rearrangement joins TRBV5-1 to TRBJ1-1, with D unresolved. The TCR sequence derives from a woman under 30 with type 1 diabetes. The DNA of the CDR3 is TGCGCCAGCACCCGAACCCCCGGGAGCTGGACTGAAGCTTTCTTT. Residues: CASTRTPGSWTEAFF.